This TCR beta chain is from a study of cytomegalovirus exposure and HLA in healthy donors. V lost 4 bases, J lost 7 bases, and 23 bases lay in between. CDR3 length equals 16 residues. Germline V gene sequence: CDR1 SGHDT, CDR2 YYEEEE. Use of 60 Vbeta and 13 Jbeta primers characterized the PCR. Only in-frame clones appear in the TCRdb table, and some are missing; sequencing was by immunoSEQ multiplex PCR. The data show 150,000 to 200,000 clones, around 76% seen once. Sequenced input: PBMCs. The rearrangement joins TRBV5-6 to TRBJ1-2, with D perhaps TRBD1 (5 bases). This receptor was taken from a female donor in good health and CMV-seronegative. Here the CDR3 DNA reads TGTGCCAGCAGCGGACTTTGGGGGGAAAGAGAAATTGGCTACACCTTC. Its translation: CASSGLWGEREIGYTF. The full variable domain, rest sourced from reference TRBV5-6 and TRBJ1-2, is DAGVTQSPTHLIKTRGQQVTLRCSPKSGHDTVSWYQQALGQGPQFIFQYYEEEERQRGNFPDRFSGHQFPNYSSELNVNALLLGDSALYLCASSGLWGEREIGYTFGSGTRLTVV.